Shown below are 21 T cell receptor beta chains from a single sample sequenced in a study of T cell responses to AZD1222 COVID-19 vaccine. Only in-frame clones appear in the TCRdb table, and some are missing; sequencing was by immunoSEQ multiplex PCR. The sample lists about 110,000 clones, about 85% occurring once. This material consisted of peripheral blood, taken 28 days after the second AZD1222 dose. These receptors were collected from an adult who received the AZD1222 COVID-19 vaccine.

This chain links TRBV28 with TRBJ2-3; possibly TRBD1 for D (6 bases). This CDR3 contains 13 residues. Germline V lookup: CDR1 MDHEN, CDR2 SYDVKM. The chain's CDR3 is CALGGRWGDTQYF. The DNA for the CDR3 is TGTGCATTAGGGGGACGTTGGGGAGATACGCAGTATTTT.

The rearrangement joins TRBV19 to TRBJ2-5; the match to TRBD2 covers 7 bases. J was trimmed by 4 bases and V by 7 bases; bases with no gene match: 6. CDR1 and CDR2 from the germline V gene are LNHDA and SQIVND (reference sequence). The CDR3 spans 13 residues. This chain's CDR3 is CASKEGGRETQYF. The CDR3 DNA is TGTGCCAGTAAAGAGGGAGGGAGAGAGACCCAGTACTTC.

The chain combines TRBV4-1 with TRBJ2-7; TRBD1 matches at 12 bases. The germline gives CDR1 MGHRA, CDR2 YSYEKL. Germline trimming cut 3 bases from V and 6 bases from J; bases unmatched to any gene: 9. This CDR3 is built from 16 residues. CDR3 nucleotides: TGCGCCAGCAGCCAGACCGGGACAGGGGGCCGCGGCGAGCAGTACTTC. Its translation: CASSQTGTGGRGEQYF.

The V call is TRBV10-3, the J call TRBJ2-1, with D perhaps matching TRBD1 (6 bases). This CDR3 spans 15 amino acids. CDR1 is ENHRY and CDR2 is SYGVKD in the germline V gene. V shed 10 bases and J shed 2 bases, with 18 bases lying between them. The CDR3 protein is CATSDLAGAYNEQFF. CDR3 bases: TGTGCCACCTCCGATCTGGCAGGGGCCTACAATGAGCAGTTCTTC.

This chain links TRBV12-3 or TRBV12-4 with TRBJ1-2, with D perhaps TRBD1 (6 bases). Trimming pared 6 bases from V and 2 bases from J, leaving 10 bases between. The length of the CDR3 is 13 residues. The CDR3 coding sequence is TGTGCCAGCAGCCCCGACAGGAACTATGGCTACACCTTC. Translating it yields CASSPDRNYGYTF.

The rearrangement uses TRBV12-3 or TRBV12-4 and TRBJ2-5, with TRBD1 identical over 9 bases. The CDR3 covers 13 residues. Trimming at V came to 6 bases and at J to 3 bases, leaving 2 bases not matched to a gene. The CDR3 sequence: CASSTGGKETQYF. The CDR3 nucleotides are TGTGCCAGCAGCACAGGGGGCAAAGAGACCCAGTACTTC.

This clone was seen more than once but under ten times. The chain has TRBV7-9 and TRBJ2-7; 7 bases agree with TRBD1. The V gene end was trimmed by 5 bases and the J gene end by 0 bases; junction bases not matched to a gene: 4. The CDR3 runs to 14 residues. Germline values: CDR1 SEHNR, CDR2 FQNEAQ (reference sequence). The CDR3 protein is CASSPGTDSYEQYF. The CDR3 DNA sequence: TGTGCCAGCAGCCCCGGGACAGACTCCTACGAGCAGTACTTC.

The chain has TRBV7-9 and TRBJ1-3; D unclear. The CDR3 consists of 13 residues. Germline-derived CDR1 and CDR2 are SEHNR and FQNEAQ (reference sequence). The germline V and J ends were trimmed by 2 bases and 4 bases, with 6 bases remaining between them. CDR3 nucleotides: TGTGCCAGCAGCTTAATGGAAGGAAACACCATATATTTT. Amino acids: CASSLMEGNTIYF. Together with reference TRBV7-9 and TRBJ1-3, the CDR3 gives the full variable domain: DTGVSQNPRHKITKRGQNVTFRCDPISEHNRLYWYRQTLGQGPEFLTYFQNEAQLEKSRLLSDRFSAERPKGSFSTLEIQRTEQGDSAMYLCASSLMEGNTIYFGEGSWLTVV.

This clone showed up just once. The J gene is TRBJ1-2, the V gene TRBV13; TRBD1 matches 11 bases. The junction had 3 bases not matched to a gene; V was cut back by 5 bases and J by 4 bases. Germline CDR1 is PRHDT and CDR2 is FYEKMQ (reference sequence). The CDR3 totals 14 residues. CDR3 nucleotide sequence: TGTGCCAGCAGCCGTGGACAGGGGGCCTATGGCTACACCTTC. Encoded protein: CASSRGQGAYGYTF.

The rearrangement links TRBV7-9 to TRBJ2-1; TRBD2 agrees at 11 bases. CDR1 SEHNR and CDR2 FQNEAQ come from the germline V gene (reference sequence). With V trimmed by 5 bases and J by 3 bases, 3 bases remained unmatched. The CDR3 runs 15 residues. CDR3 nucleotides: TGTGCCAGCAGCATGCTAGCGGGAGGCTACAATGAGCAGTTCTTC. Its protein is CASSMLAGGYNEQFF. Full variable domain (outside the CDR3, taken from reference TRBV7-9 and TRBJ2-1): DTGVSQNPRHKITKRGQNVTFRCDPISEHNRLYWYRQTLGQGPEFLTYFQNEAQLEKSRLLSDRFSAERPKGSFSTLEIQRTEQGDSAMYLCASSMLAGGYNEQFFGPGTRLTVL.

The genes are TRBV7-3 and TRBJ1-6, with a possible D match to TRBD1 (5 bases). V was shortened by 5 bases and J by 7 bases, with 21 bases between the two germline ends. This CDR3 has 17 residues. CDR1 and CDR2 (germline): SGHTA, FQGTGA. CDR3 DNA sequence: TGTGCCAGCAGCCAGACGGGGGGTGGAAATGGAAATTCACCCCTCCACTTT. Protein product: CASSQTGGGNGNSPLHF.

Here the CDR3 reads CASSQEYRGELFF. In DNA, the CDR3 is TGCGCCAGCAGCCAAGAGTACCGCGGGGAGCTGTTTTTT. J is TRBJ2-2 and V is TRBV4-3; no clear D gene. The CDR3 sequence is 13 residues long. Germline assignment: CDR1 LGHNA and CDR2 YSLEER. The germline V and J ends were trimmed by 0 bases and 7 bases, with 6 bases remaining between them.

The chain uses TRBV6-5 and TRBJ1-5, with 7 bases lining up with TRBD1. The germline CDR1 and CDR2 sequences are MNHEY and SVGAGI. The CDR3 has 15 amino acids. V shed 11 bases, J shed 0 bases, and the junction held 10 bases outside the gene matches. CDR3 residues: CAVFPGQNSNQPQHF. In DNA, the CDR3 is TGTGCCGTGTTCCCGGGACAGAATAGCAATCAGCCCCAGCATTTT.

In this sample, this clone turned up a few times. The rearrangement links TRBV6-5 to TRBJ2-7, with D maybe TRBD2 (5 bases). CDR1 and CDR2 from the germline V gene are MNHEY and SVGAGI. V lost 8 bases to trimming and J lost 4 bases, with 12 bases between them. The CDR3 sequence is 12 residues long. The DNA of the CDR3 is TGTGCCAGCGAAATGGGAGTTTACGAGCAGTACTTC. Amino acid sequence: CASEMGVYEQYF.

The chain is built from TRBV7-9 and TRBJ1-3, with TRBD1 as a possible D gene (5 bases). Trimming took 1 base from V and 0 from J, leaving 10 bases between them. This CDR3 is 16 amino acids long. Germline CDR1 is SEHNR and CDR2 is FQNEAQ (reference sequence). CDR3 in DNA: TGTGCCAGCAGCTTAGTCGCAGGGCGCTCTGGAAACACCATATATTTT. This encodes CASSLVAGRSGNTIYF.

CDR3 residues: CASSYSRDRYEQYF. CDR3 in DNA: TGTGCCAGCAGTTACTCCCGGGACAGATACGAGCAGTACTTC. The rearrangement links TRBV6-6 to TRBJ2-7; 7 bases agree with TRBD1. The CDR3 length is 14 residues. The germline V gene encodes CDR1 MNHNY and CDR2 SVGAGI (reference sequence). V lost 0 bases, J lost 4 bases, and 3 bases stayed unmatched.

The chain couples TRBV5-4 to TRBJ1-2; D is ambiguous. V lost 5 bases to trimming and J lost 5 bases, with 10 bases between them. Germline V gene sequence: CDR1 SGHNT, CDR2 YYREEE (reference sequence). CDR3 length: 12 residues. CDR3 sequence: CASRTPKYGYTF. The CDR3 nucleotides read TGTGCCAGCAGGACTCCGAAGTATGGCTACACCTTC.

This clone has more than one count but fewer than ten. The rearrangement uses TRBV6-2 or TRBV6-3 and TRBJ2-7, with 9 bases aligning to TRBD1. Germline values: CDR1 MNHEY, CDR2 SVGEGT. The junction had 5 bases not matched to a gene; V was cut back by 5 bases and J by 3 bases. CDR3 length equals 14 residues. CDR3 loop: CASSRQGGLYEQYF. For the CDR3, the DNA is TGTGCCAGCAGTAGACAGGGGGGCCTCTACGAGCAGTACTTC.

CDR3 sequence: CVQPGLPPDTQYF. CDR3 nucleotides: TGTGTTCAGCCGGGCCTACCCCCAGATACGCAGTATTTT. The chain recombines TRBV4-2 with TRBJ2-3; D unresolved. The CDR3 runs 13 residues. Germline V gene data show CDR1 as LGHNA and CDR2 as YNFKEQ.

The chain carries TRBV5-1 and TRBJ1-1; D is uncertain. Trimming removed 0 bases from V and 5 bases from J, with 14 bases in between. Germline V gene lookup returns CDR1 SGHRS and CDR2 YFSETQ. The CDR3 spans 15 residues. This chain's CDR3 is CASSLGLPFFTEAFF. The DNA for the CDR3 is TGCGCCAGCAGCTTGGGACTCCCCTTCTTTACTGAAGCTTTCTTT. Using reference TRBV5-1 and TRBJ1-1 for the parts outside the CDR3, the full variable domain is KAGVTQTPRYLIKTRGQQVTLSCSPISGHRSVSWYQQTPGQGLQFLFEYFSETQRNKGNFPGRFSGRQFSNSRSEMNVSTLELGDSALYLCASSLGLPFFTEAFFGQGTRLTVV.

The J gene is TRBJ2-5, the V gene TRBV15; perhaps TRBD1 as D (6 bases). Trimming removed 1 base from V and 5 bases from J, with 14 bases in between. Germline loops: CDR1 LNHNV, CDR2 YYDKDF (reference sequence). The CDR3 is 15 residues long. This chain's CDR3 is CATSRGGPGGETQYF. CDR3 DNA sequence: TGTGCCACCAGCAGAGGGGGGCCGGGTGGGGAGACCCAGTACTTC.